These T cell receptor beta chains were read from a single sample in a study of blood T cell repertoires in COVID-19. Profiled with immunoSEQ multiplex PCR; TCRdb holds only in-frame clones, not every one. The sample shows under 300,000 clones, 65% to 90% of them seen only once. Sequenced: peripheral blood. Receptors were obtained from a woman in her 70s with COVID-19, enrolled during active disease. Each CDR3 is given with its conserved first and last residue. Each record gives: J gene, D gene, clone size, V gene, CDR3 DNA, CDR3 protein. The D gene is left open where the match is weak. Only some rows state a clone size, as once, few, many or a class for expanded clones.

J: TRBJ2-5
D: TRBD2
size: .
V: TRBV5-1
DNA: TGCGCCAGCAGCTTCTTAGCGGGGAGCCAAGAGACCCAGTACTTC
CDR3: CASSFLAGSQETQYF

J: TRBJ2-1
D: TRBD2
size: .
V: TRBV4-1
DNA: TGCGCCAGCAGGTTGACTAGCGGGGGGGCCTACAATGAGCAGTTCTTC
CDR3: CASRLTSGGAYNEQFF

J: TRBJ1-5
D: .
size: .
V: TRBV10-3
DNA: TGTGCCATCAGTGTAGGGGGAGGCAATCAGCCCCAGCATTTT
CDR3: CAISVGGGNQPQHF

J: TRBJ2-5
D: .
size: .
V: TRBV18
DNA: TGTGCCAGCTCACAAACCTCAGGGAATGAAGAGACCCAGTACTTC
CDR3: CASSQTSGNEETQYF

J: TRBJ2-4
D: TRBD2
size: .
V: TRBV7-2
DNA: TGTGCCAGCAGCTTAGATTCGGGGGGGTCTAACATTCAGTACTTC
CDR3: CASSLDSGGSNIQYF

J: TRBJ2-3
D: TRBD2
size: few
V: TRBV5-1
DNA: TGCGCCAGCAGCTTGCCGCGGGGGGCGTATGATACGCAGTATTTT
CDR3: CASSLPRGAYDTQYF

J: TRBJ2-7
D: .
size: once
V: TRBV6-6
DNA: TGTGCCAGCAGTTACCGGACACTCTCCTACGAGCAGTACTTC
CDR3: CASSYRTLSYEQYF

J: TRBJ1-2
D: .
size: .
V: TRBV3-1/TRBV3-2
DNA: TGTGCCAGCAGCCAAGATGGACAGAAATATGGCTACACCTTC
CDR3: CASSQDGQKYGYTF

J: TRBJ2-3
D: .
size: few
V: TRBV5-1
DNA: TGCGCCAGCAGCTTGTCAGGAGATACGCAGTATTTT
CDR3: CASSLSGDTQYF

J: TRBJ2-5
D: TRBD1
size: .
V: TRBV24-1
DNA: TGTGCCACCAGTGATGCCGGACAGGGAGAGACCCAGTACTTC
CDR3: CATSDAGQGETQYF

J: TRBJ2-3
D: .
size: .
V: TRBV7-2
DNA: TGTGCCAGCAGCTTCTCAGATACGCAGTATTTT
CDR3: CASSFSDTQYF

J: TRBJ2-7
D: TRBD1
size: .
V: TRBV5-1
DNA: TGCGCCACCTGGCCCGGACAGGGTCGGTACGAGCAGTACTTC
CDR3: CATWPGQGRYEQYF

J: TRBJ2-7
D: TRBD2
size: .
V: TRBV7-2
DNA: TGTGCCAGCAGCTTATCCCTAGCGGGGGGTGGCTACGAGCAGTACTTC
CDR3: CASSLSLAGGGYEQYF

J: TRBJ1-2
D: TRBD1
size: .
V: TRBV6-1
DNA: TGTGCCAGCAGTGAAGAGAGGGGGCGAGGCTACACCTTC
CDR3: CASSEERGRGYTF

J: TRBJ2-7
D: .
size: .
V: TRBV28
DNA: TGTGCCAGCAGTGGAAGAGGGGGGGTTAAGTCCTACGAGCAGTACTTC
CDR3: CASSGRGGVKSYEQYF

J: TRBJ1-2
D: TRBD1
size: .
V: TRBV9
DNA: TGTGCCAGCAGCACCTTTCCGGGACAGGGAATCTACACCTTC
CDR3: CASSTFPGQGIYTF

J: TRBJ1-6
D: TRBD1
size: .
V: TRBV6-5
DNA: TGTGCCAGCAGCAGGGACAGCTCCTATAATTCACCCCTCCACTTT
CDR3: CASSRDSSYNSPLHF

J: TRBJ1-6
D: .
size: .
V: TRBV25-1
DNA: TGTGCCAGCAGACAGGGTAAGGCCCTCCACTTT
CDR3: CASRQGKALHF

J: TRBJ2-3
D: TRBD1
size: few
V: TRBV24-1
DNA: TGTGCCACCAGTGACCCCGGGACAGGGGCCCCAGATACGCAGTATTTT
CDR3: CATSDPGTGAPDTQYF

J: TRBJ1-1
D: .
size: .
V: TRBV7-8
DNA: TGTGCCAGCATAGAGACAGTGAACACTGAAGCTTTCTTT
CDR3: CASIETVNTEAFF

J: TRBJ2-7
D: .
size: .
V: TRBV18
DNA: TGTGCCAGCTCACCTCAACAGGCATCATCCTTGAGGGAGCAGTACTTC
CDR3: CASSPQQASSLREQYF